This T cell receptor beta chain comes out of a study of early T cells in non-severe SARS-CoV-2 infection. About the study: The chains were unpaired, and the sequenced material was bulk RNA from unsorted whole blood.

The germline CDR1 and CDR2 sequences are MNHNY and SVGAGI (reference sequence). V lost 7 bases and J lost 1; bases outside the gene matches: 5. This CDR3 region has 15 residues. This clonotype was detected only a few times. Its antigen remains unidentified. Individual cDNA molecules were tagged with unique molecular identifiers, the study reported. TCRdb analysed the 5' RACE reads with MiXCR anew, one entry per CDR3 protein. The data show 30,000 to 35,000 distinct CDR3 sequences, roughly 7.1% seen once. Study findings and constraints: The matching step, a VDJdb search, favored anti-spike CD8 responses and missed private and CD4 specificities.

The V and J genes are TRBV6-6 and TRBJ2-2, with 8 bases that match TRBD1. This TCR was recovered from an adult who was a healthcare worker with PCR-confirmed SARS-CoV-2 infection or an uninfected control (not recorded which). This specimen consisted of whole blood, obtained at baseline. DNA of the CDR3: TGTGCCAGCATTCATGGGACAGGGAACACCGGGGAGCTGTTTTTT. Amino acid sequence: CASIHGTGNTGELFF.